These 22 T cell receptor beta chains originate from one sample sequenced in a study of glioma-infiltrating T cells. TCR alpha and beta CDR3 regions were amplified from RNA using iRepertoire nested multiplex PCR. MiXCR, run by TCRdb on the multiplex PCR reads, gives a single entry per CDR3 protein. The sample comprises more than 110,000 distinct CDR3 sequences, 39% of which are singletons, and 20% to 25% rests with the top ten. The sequenced sample consisted of glioma tissue, nonneoplastic brain tissue, or PBMCs (not recorded which). These receptors came from a human donor with low-grade glioma or glioblastoma, undergoing nonglioma brain surgery, or in good health (not recorded which).

The chain joins TRBV24-1 to TRBJ1-5, with unresolved D. Germline V gene data show CDR1 as KGHDR and CDR2 as SFDVKD. Trimming cost V 0 bases and J 1 base, with 3 bases left between them. This CDR3 has 14 amino acids. As DNA, the CDR3 is TGTGCCACCAGTGATTTGCAGAGCAATCAGCCCCAGCATTTT. It specifies CATSDLQSNQPQHF.

The rearrangement joins TRBV28 to TRBJ2-7; 8 nucleotides agree with TRBD2. V shed 8 bases, J shed 4 bases, and the junction held 1 base outside the gene matches. The germline V gene encodes CDR1 MDHEN and CDR2 SYDVKM. This CDR3 region has 11 residues. The DNA for the CDR3 is TGTGCCAGCCGGGAGGGTTACGAGCAGTACTTC. Protein product: CASREGYEQYF.

V and J are TRBV7-9 and TRBJ2-3; D remains unclear. From germline, CDR1 is SEHNR and CDR2 FQNEAQ (reference sequence). Between the trimmed V and J ends, which lost 5 bases and 2 bases, there was a span of 11 bases. This CDR3 is 14 amino acids long. Written as DNA, the CDR3 is TGTGCCAGCAGCACTGAGACTTACACAGATACGCAGTATTTT. Translation: CASSTETYTDTQYF.

Comments on this clonotype: The germline gene is not matched at one end of the junction; a read error may be the cause. This chain links TRBV7-9 with TRBJ2-5; maybe TRBD2 (5 bases). The CDR3 spans 14 residues. Per the germline V gene, CDR1 is SEHNR and CDR2 is FQNEAQ (reference sequence). The CDR3: CARSFRGSRETQYF. CDR3 in DNA: TGTGCCCGCAGCTTTCGGGGATCAAGGGAGACCCAGTACTTC.

This clonotype showed up just a few times. The V gene is TRBV6-2 or TRBV6-3, the J gene TRBJ1-2; D ambiguous. Germline V CDR1 and CDR2: MNHEY, SVGEGT. There are 12 residues in the CDR3. Between the trimmed V and J ends, which lost 5 bases and 3 bases, there was a span of 7 bases. CDR3 loop: CASSGGDYGYTF. CDR3 nucleotide sequence: TGTGCCAGCAGTGGAGGCGACTATGGCTACACCTTC.

The chain uses TRBV6-6 and TRBJ2-7; 8 bases line up with TRBD1. This CDR3 region has 15 residues. V trimming: 4 bases; J trimming: 3 bases; junction bases outside the gene matches: 8. CDR1 and CDR2 (germline): MNHNY, SVGAGI (reference sequence). The CDR3 bases are TGTGCCAGCAGTTCCGGGACAGGAGGGGTCTACGAGCAGTACTTC. Translated: CASSSGTGGVYEQYF.

This clonotype was recorded a few times. The chain is built from TRBV7-2 and TRBJ2-7; 8 bases agree with TRBD2. This CDR3 has 15 residues. CDR1 is SGHTA and CDR2 is FQGNSA in the germline V gene. J lost 2 bases, V lost 3 bases, and 6 bases had no gene match. The CDR3 sequence is CASSLVAGGTYEQYF. CDR3 nucleotides: TGTGCCAGCAGCTTGGTGGCGGGGGGAACCTACGAGCAGTACTTC.

V and J are TRBV27 and TRBJ1-2; D may be TRBD1 (5 bases). V was cut by 6 bases and J by 0 bases, with 11 bases left in between. CDR3 length: 14 amino acids. Germline CDR1 MNHEY, CDR2 SMNVEV (reference sequence). CDR3 coding DNA: TGTGCCAGCAGGGGGCCGGGTTCTAACTATGGCTACACCTTC. Residues: CASRGPGSNYGYTF.

This clonotype has just a few counts. V is TRBV7-2 and J is TRBJ2-7; 9 bases are a match to TRBD2. V trimming: 1 base; J trimming: 7 bases; junction bases outside the gene matches: 8. Germline V gene lookup returns CDR1 SGHTA and CDR2 FQGNSA. The CDR3 has 15 amino acids. DNA of the CDR3: TGTGCCAGCAGCTTAGAGCAGCGGGAGGCTGAAGAGCAGTACTTC. This codes for CASSLEQREAEEQYF.

V is TRBV6-1 and J is TRBJ1-6, with D possibly being TRBD1 (6 bases). V lost 8 bases to trimming and J lost 4 bases, with 9 bases between them. This CDR3 has 13 amino acids. From germline, CDR1 is MNHNS and CDR2 SASEGT. The chain's CDR3 is CASRTVYNSPLHF. The CDR3 DNA reads as TGTGCCAGCCGGACAGTTTATAATTCACCCCTCCACTTT.

This clonotype was seen just once. The rearrangement links TRBV7-9 to TRBJ2-1, with D perhaps TRBD1 (5 bases). V lost 4 bases to trimming and J lost 4 bases, with 14 bases between them. Germline values: CDR1 SEHNR, CDR2 FQNEAQ (reference sequence). The CDR3 loop spans 15 amino acids. CDR3 nucleotides: TGTGCCAGCAGCTCCTTAGACAGAAGATACAATGAGCAGTTCTTC. The encoded protein is CASSSLDRRYNEQFF. Supplemented by reference TRBV7-9 and TRBJ2-1, the full variable domain reads DTGVSQNPRHKITKRGQNVTFRCDPISEHNRLYWYRQTLGQGPEFLTYFQNEAQLEKSRLLSDRFSAERPKGSFSTLEIQRTEQGDSAMYLCASSSLDRRYNEQFFGPGTRLTVL.

The chain recombines TRBV28 with TRBJ2-7; 8 nucleotides match TRBD1. The CDR3 is 16 amino acids. Germline V gene data show CDR1 as MDHEN and CDR2 as SYDVKM. V lost 3 bases and J lost 4; bases outside the gene matches: 11. In DNA form, the CDR3 reads TGTGCCAGCAGTTTGGGAGGACAGGGAGGTGTATACGAGCAGTACTTC. It codes for CASSLGGQGGVYEQYF.

This clonotype has just one count. The chain joins TRBV27 to TRBJ1-4; D perhaps matches TRBD1 (6 bases). The length of the CDR3 is 14 residues. The V gene lost 2 bases and the J gene lost 8 bases, with 12 bases spanning the gap. Per germline, CDR1 MNHEY and CDR2 SMNVEV (reference sequence). Here the CDR3 DNA reads TGTGCCAGCAGTTTAGTGGGGGCTGGGGAAAAACTGTTTTTT. Translation gives CASSLVGAGEKLFF.

The V call is TRBV28, the J call TRBJ1-2; D remains ambiguous. The CDR3 is 12 residues long. Trimming took off 5 bases at V and 4 bases at J, with 8 bases between the two ends. Germline CDR1 is MDHEN and CDR2 is SYDVKM. The chain's CDR3 is CASSLDTYGYTF. CDR3 nucleotides: TGTGCCAGCAGTCTAGACACCTATGGCTACACCTTC.

This clonotype has only a few counts. This rearrangement joins TRBV6-4 to TRBJ2-1; the D call may be TRBD1 or TRBD2 (5 bases each). CDR1 and CDR2 (germline): MRHNA, SNTAGT. The V end was cut by 2 bases, the J end by 4 bases, with 12 bases between. The CDR3 contains 15 residues. Written as DNA, the CDR3 is TGTGCCAGCAGTGACGTGACGGGACCATACAATGAGCAGTTCTTC. Translation gives CASSDVTGPYNEQFF.

This clonotype was detected once. The rearrangement links TRBV10-3 to TRBJ2-3; 7 positions agree with TRBD1. This CDR3 spans 15 amino acids. Unmatched junction bases numbered 10, after V lost 5 bases and J lost 5 bases. From germline, CDR1 is ENHRY and CDR2 SYGVKD. The CDR3 DNA reads as TGTGCCATCAGTCAGACAGGGAGTTGTAAAGATACGCAGTATTTT. Translating gives CAISQTGSCKDTQYF.

V usage is TRBV6-1 and J usage is TRBJ2-6; 11 bases line up with TRBD2. The CDR3 is 15 residues long. Germline V gene sequence: CDR1 MNHNS, CDR2 SASEGT. The V and J ends lost 6 bases and 4 bases, in that order; junction bases with no gene match: 2. CDR3 nucleotides: TGTGCCAGCAGACTAGCGGGAGCGGGGGCCAACGTCCTGACTTTC. This gives the protein CASRLAGAGANVLTF.

This clonotype was observed many times. J is TRBJ1-5 and V is TRBV27; no clear D. This CDR3 comprises 13 residues. The germline V and J ends were trimmed by 3 bases and 0 bases, with 3 bases remaining between them. Germline CDR1 MNHEY, CDR2 SMNVEV (reference sequence). CDR3 DNA sequence: TGTGCCAGCAGTTTCTCTAGCAATCAGCCCCAGCATTTT. Residues: CASSFSSNQPQHF.

This clonotype has a handful of counts. The chain uses TRBV7-9 and TRBJ2-3; 7 nucleotides align to TRBD2. This CDR3 is 16 amino acids long. Germline trimming cut 5 bases from V and 4 bases from J; bases unmatched to any gene: 12. CDR1 and CDR2 from the germline V gene are SEHNR and FQNEAQ (reference sequence). The CDR3 nucleotides read TGTGCCAGCAGCCCCCGGGCGGGAGTTCAAGCAGATACGCAGTATTTT. This translates into CASSPRAGVQADTQYF. Using reference TRBV7-9 and TRBJ2-3 for the parts outside the CDR3, the full variable domain is DTGVSQNPRHKITKRGQNVTFRCDPISEHNRLYWYRQTLGQGPEFLTYFQNEAQLEKSRLLSDRFSAERPKGSFSTLEIQRTEQGDSAMYLCASSPRAGVQADTQYFGPGTRLTVL.

This clonotype has a handful of counts. The chain recombines TRBV7-3 with TRBJ2-3, with D perhaps TRBD2 (6 bases). This CDR3 is built from 13 residues. Germline CDR1 and CDR2: SGHTA and FQGTGA. The ends were cut back, 5 bases at V and 5 bases at J, with 11 bases in the middle. The CDR3 reads CASSLGAGDTQYF. The DNA of the CDR3 is TGTGCCAGCAGCCTCGGAGCGGGAGATACGCAGTATTTT.

V and J are TRBV6-6 and TRBJ2-7, with D tentatively TRBD1 (5 bases). CDR1 is MNHNY and CDR2 is SVGAGI in the germline V gene (reference sequence). V was clipped by 2 bases and J by 5 bases, with 10 bases between them. The CDR3 has 13 amino acids. Here the CDR3 reads CASSYRWGDEQYF. The CDR3 region has the DNA TGTGCCAGCAGTTACCGTTGGGGCGACGAGCAGTACTTC.

The rearrangement links TRBV7-2 to TRBJ1-6; D possibly corresponds to TRBD1 (5 bases). The CDR3 totals 16 residues. The V end lost 4 bases, the J end lost 3 bases, and 13 bases lay between the germline ends. Germline V gene lookup returns CDR1 SGHTA and CDR2 FQGNSA. Here the CDR3 reads CASSSRAKLYNSPLHF. The CDR3 nucleotides are TGTGCCAGCAGCTCCAGGGCTAAGCTCTATAATTCACCCCTCCACTTT.